This T cell receptor beta chain was recovered during a study of T cells in Graves' hyperthyroidism and ophthalmopathy. Diagnosis relied on clinical symptoms, serum thyroxine and TRAb, thyroid ultrasound and orbital computed tomography. This clonotype came up a few times. Antigen specificity is unknown. There are 15 residues in the CDR3. CDR1 DFQATT and CDR2 SNEGSKA come from the germline V gene (reference sequence). J lost 0 bases, V lost 2 bases, and 5 bases had no gene match. General study points: Researchers found most expanded thyroid clonotypes above 0.001 in blood as well. Ophthalmopathy was separated from stable hyperthyroidism by a 13 V-J model.

Amplification targeted TCR beta CDR3 regions from RNA transcripts. During a first-round RT-PCR of the TCR CDR3, the HTBI primer set was used. TCRdb fed the multiplex PCR reads into MiXCR, producing one record per CDR3 protein. This sample has around 800,000 distinct CDR3 sequences; more than 30% occur once, and the top ten carry approximately 8.7%. This TCR was sampled from a man between 18 and 35 years old with Graves' hyperthyroidism. The chain combines TRBV20-1 with TRBJ2-7; 9 bases map to TRBD2. Source material: blood. The CDR3 reads CSARSASGASYEQYF. CDR3 DNA sequence: TGCAGTGCTAGATCGGCTAGCGGGGCCTCCTACGAGCAGTACTTC.